This is a list of T cell receptor beta chains from one sample in a study of human T cells and chemical hapten exposure. MiXCR was run by TCRdb on the RACE reads, yielding one entry per CDR3 protein. The sample lists approximately 350,000 distinct CDR3 sequences; roughly 6.9% were seen once. The starting material was whole blood, obtained in connection with sensitization to the hapten diphenylcyclopropenone (DPC). The receptors here all came from a young woman with alopecia areata. Some clones in this sample may be carry-over from other donors' samples. Both conserved end residues are part of each CDR3. Each record gives: D gene, J gene, CDR3 length, clone size, V gene, CDR3 DNA, CDR3 protein. D genes are given only for firm matches. Not all rows give a size; the values are once, few, many and, for expanded clones, a class.

>-|TRBJ2-2|15|few|TRBV4-3
TGCGCCAGCAGCCAAGTTTGGGACCATCCCGCGGAGCTGTTTTTT
CASSQVWDHPAELFF
>-|TRBJ1-3|15|-|TRBV18
TGTGCCAGCTCACCACCGTTGGCGTCTGGAAACACCATATATTTT
CASSPPLASGNTIYF
>-|TRBJ2-7|13|-|TRBV5-4
TGTGCCAGCAGCCTGTCCCGGGACGTACCCCAGTACTTC
CASSLSRDVPQYF
>-|TRBJ1-2|16|few|TRBV28
TGTGCCAGCAGTTCCTCCCCGACTGCTCAGGCGACTGGCTACACCTTC
CASSSSPTAQATGYTF
>-|TRBJ2-1|12|many|TRBV6-2/TRBV6-3
TGTGCCAGCAGTTACGTGGCGGGGGAGCAGTTCTTC
CASSYVAGEQFF
>-|TRBJ2-1|16|-|TRBV3-1
TGTGCCAGCAGCCCAACCGACAGCCGCTCCTACAATGAGCAGTTCTTC
CASSPTDSRSYNEQFF
>-|TRBJ1-3|13|-|TRBV12-3/TRBV12-4
TGTGCCAGCCAGGGGCCGGATGGAAACACCATATATTTT
CASQGPDGNTIYF
>TRBD1|TRBJ1-5|18|many|TRBV27
TGTGCCAGCAGTAATCGACCCGGGACAGGGGGTAGCAATCAGCCCCAGCATTTT
CASSNRPGTGGSNQPQHF
>-|TRBJ2-5|15|few|TRBV24-1
TGTGCCACCAGTGACGACCGGGAGCTACAAGAGACCCAGTACTTC
CATSDDRELQETQYF
>-|TRBJ2-3|11|few|TRBV29-1
TGCAGCGTTGAATCCCCAGATACGCAGTATTTT
CSVESPDTQYF
>TRBD1|TRBJ2-3|17|many|TRBV5-1
TGCGCCAGCAGCACGGGACAGGGTGACCTATCCACAGATACGCAGTATTTT
CASSTGQGDLSTDTQYF
>-|TRBJ2-3|17|few|TRBV4-2
TGTGCCAGCAGCCAGGGGACTTCCCGGGCTAGCACAGATACGCAGTATTTT
CASSQGTSRASTDTQYF
>TRBD2|TRBJ2-1|16|many|TRBV20-1
TGCAGTGCTAGCGAAACAACTAGCGGGGGGTCCGGTGAGCAGTTCTTC
CSASETTSGGSGEQFF
>-|TRBJ1-6|15|few|TRBV10-3
TGTGCCATCAGTGAATTTAGGCAGGATAATTCACCCCTCCACTTT
CAISEFRQDNSPLHF
>-|TRBJ2-5|12|few|TRBV29-1
TGCAGCGTTGAAGCGGTCGGAGAGACCCAGTACTTC
CSVEAVGETQYF